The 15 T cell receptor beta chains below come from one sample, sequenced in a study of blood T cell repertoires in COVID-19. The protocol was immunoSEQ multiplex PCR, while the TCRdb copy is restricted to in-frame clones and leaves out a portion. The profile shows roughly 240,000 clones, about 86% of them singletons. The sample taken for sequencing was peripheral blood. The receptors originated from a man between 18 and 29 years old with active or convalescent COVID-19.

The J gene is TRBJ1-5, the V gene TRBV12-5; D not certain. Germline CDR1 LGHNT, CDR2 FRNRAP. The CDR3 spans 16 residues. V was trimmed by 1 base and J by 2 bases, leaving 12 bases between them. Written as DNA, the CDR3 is TGTGCTAGTGGTTTGGGGCTCGGGGAGGGCAATCAGCCCCAGCATTTT. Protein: CASGLGLGEGNQPQHF.

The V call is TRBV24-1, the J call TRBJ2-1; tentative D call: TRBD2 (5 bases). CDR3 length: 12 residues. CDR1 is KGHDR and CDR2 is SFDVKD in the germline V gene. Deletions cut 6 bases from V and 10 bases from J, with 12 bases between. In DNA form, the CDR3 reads TGTGCCACCAGTCCCGACTATCAGGAGCAGTTCTTC. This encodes CATSPDYQEQFF.

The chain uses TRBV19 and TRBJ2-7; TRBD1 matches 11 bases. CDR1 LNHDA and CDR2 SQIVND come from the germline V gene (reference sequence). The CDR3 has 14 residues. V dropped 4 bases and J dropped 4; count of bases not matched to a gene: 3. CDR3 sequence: CASSTGTGGYEQYF. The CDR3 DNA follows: TGTGCCAGTAGTACCGGGACAGGGGGGTACGAGCAGTACTTC.

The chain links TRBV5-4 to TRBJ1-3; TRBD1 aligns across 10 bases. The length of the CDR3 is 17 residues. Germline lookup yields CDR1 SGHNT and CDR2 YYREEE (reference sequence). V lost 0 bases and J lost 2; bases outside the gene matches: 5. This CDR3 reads CASSLGTGGGPGNTIYF. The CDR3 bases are TGTGCCAGCAGCTTGGGGACAGGGGGGGGCCCTGGAAACACCATATATTTT.

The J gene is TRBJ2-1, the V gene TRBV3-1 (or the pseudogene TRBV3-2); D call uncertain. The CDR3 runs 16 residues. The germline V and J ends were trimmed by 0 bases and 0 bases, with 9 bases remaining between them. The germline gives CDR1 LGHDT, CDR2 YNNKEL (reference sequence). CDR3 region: CASSQDLTSSYNEQFF. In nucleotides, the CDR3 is TGTGCCAGCAGCCAAGATTTAACGAGCTCCTACAATGAGCAGTTCTTC.

The CDR3: CASSEVAGVTEQFF. The CDR3 bases are TGTGCCAGCAGTGAGGTGGCGGGAGTGACTGAGCAGTTCTTC. The chain recombines TRBV6-1 with TRBJ2-1; 7 positions match TRBD2. The CDR3 loop spans 14 amino acids. CDR1 and CDR2 from the germline V gene are MNHNS and SASEGT. The V segment lost 3 bases and the J segment 9 bases; nucleotides outside the gene matches: 8.

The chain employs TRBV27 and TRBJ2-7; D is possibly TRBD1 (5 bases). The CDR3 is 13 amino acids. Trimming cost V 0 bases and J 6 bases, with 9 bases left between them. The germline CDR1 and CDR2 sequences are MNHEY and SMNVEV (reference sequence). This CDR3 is CASSLSWGGEQYF. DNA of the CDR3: TGTGCCAGCAGTTTATCCTGGGGCGGCGAGCAGTACTTC.

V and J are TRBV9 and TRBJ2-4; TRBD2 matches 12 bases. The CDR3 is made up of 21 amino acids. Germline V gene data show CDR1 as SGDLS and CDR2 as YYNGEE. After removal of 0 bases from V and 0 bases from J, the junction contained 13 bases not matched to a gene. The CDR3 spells CASSVAGAWTSGKLAKNIQYF. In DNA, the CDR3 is TGTGCCAGCAGCGTAGCCGGGGCCTGGACTAGCGGGAAGTTAGCCAAAAACATTCAGTACTTC.

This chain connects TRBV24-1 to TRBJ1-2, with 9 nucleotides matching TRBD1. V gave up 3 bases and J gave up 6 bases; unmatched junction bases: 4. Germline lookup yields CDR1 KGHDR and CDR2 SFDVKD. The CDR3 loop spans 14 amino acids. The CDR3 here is CATSDPWTGDGYTF. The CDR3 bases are TGTGCCACCAGTGATCCATGGACAGGGGATGGCTACACCTTC.

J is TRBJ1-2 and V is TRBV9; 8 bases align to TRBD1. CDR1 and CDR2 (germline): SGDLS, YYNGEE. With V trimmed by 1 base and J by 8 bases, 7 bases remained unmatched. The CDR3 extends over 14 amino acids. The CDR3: CASSVLTGDGGYTF. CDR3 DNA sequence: TGTGCCAGCAGCGTACTGACAGGGGATGGCGGCTACACCTTC.

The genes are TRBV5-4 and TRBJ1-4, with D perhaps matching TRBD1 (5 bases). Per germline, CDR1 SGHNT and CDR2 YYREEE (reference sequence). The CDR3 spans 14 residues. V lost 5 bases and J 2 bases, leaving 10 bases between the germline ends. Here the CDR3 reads CASSIPGTNEKLFF. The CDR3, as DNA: TGTGCCAGCAGTATCCCAGGGACTAATGAAAAACTGTTTTTT.

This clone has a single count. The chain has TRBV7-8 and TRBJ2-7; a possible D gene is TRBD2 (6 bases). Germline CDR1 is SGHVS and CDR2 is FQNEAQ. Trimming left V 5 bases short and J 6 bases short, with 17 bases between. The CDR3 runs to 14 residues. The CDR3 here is CASSQEPGDTEQYF. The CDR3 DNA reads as TGTGCCAGCAGCCAAGAGCCGGGAGATACCGAGCAGTACTTC.

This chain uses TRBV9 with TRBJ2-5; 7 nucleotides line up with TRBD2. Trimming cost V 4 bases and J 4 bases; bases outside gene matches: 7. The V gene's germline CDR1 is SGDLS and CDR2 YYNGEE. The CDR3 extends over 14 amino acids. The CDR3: CASSLLASRETQYF. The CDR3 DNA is TGTGCCAGCAGCTTACTAGCGTCGAGAGAGACCCAGTACTTC.

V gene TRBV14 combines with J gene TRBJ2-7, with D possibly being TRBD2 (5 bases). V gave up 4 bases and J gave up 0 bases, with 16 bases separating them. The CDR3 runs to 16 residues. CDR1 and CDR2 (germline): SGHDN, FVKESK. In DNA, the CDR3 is TGTGCCAGCAGCCGAAGAGGGCGAGGGTCCTCCTACGAGCAGTACTTC. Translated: CASSRRGRGSSYEQYF.

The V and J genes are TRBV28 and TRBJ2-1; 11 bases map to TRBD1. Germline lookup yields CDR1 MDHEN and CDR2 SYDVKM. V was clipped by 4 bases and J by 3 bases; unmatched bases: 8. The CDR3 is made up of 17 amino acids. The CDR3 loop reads CASSSGWDRGVYNEQFF. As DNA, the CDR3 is TGTGCCAGCAGTTCCGGATGGGACAGGGGGGTCTACAATGAGCAGTTCTTC.